Below, 25 T cell receptor beta chains from the same sample are listed, as sequenced in a study of blood T cell repertoires in COVID-19. The assay was immunoSEQ multiplex PCR, and TCRdb's table has in-frame clones only and misses some. The table has around 29,000 clones, roughly nine tenths seen once. Sample: peripheral blood. The origin of the receptors is a man between 65 and 85 years old with active COVID-19.

The CDR3 region has the DNA TGCAGTGCGGCAGGGGGGGAGACCCAGTACTTC. Translated: CSAAGGETQYF. The chain employs TRBV20-1 and TRBJ2-5, with D perhaps matching TRBD1 (7 bases). In germline, CDR1 is DFQATT, CDR2 SNEGSKA (reference sequence). This CDR3 is 11 amino acids long. V lost 6 bases to trimming and J lost 5 bases, with 10 bases between them.

The chain is built from TRBV12-3 or TRBV12-4 and TRBJ1-5; D remains unclear. There are 13 residues in the CDR3. Trimming took 5 bases from V and 5 from J, leaving 10 bases between them. CDR3 residues: CASSPRTDQPQHF. The CDR3 DNA sequence: TGTGCCAGCAGTCCTAGAACCGATCAGCCCCAGCATTTT.

The chain has TRBV15 and TRBJ2-1, with a possible D match to TRBD2 (6 bases). The germline V gene has CDR1 LNHNV and CDR2 YYDKDF (reference sequence). V gave up 4 bases and J gave up 1 base, with 8 bases separating them. The CDR3 sequence is 14 residues long. The CDR3 region has the DNA TGTGCCACCAGCATAGGGAGGTCCTACAATGAGCAGTTCTTC. Translated: CATSIGRSYNEQFF.

This chain joins TRBV6-5 and TRBJ2-3; D not certain. The germline gives CDR1 MNHEY, CDR2 SVGAGI. This CDR3 has 13 amino acids. V was trimmed by 6 bases and J by 4 bases, leaving 11 bases between them. CDR3 DNA: TGTGCCAGCAGCCCAAATTACTCAGATACGCAGTATTTT. Amino acids: CASSPNYSDTQYF.

The chain carries TRBV20-1 and TRBJ2-2; 9 bases fit TRBD1. V was clipped by 3 bases and J by 2 bases; unmatched bases: 10. The CDR3 is made up of 17 amino acids. The germline V gene encodes CDR1 DFQATT and CDR2 SNEGSKA (reference sequence). CDR3 sequence reads: CSASDFAGQGNTGELFF. Here the CDR3 DNA reads TGCAGTGCTAGTGATTTTGCGGGACAGGGAAACACCGGGGAGCTGTTTTTT.

The chain joins TRBV3-1 (or the pseudogene TRBV3-2) to TRBJ2-7; D remains unclear. Trimming left V 1 base short and J 9 bases short, with 16 bases between. The CDR3 length is 14 residues. Germline V gene sequence: CDR1 LGHDT, CDR2 YNNKEL (reference sequence). CDR3 protein: CASSQVTVGGRQYF. The DNA for the CDR3 is TGTGCCAGCAGCCAAGTTACTGTCGGTGGTAGGCAGTACTTC.

The rearrangement joins TRBV7-2 to TRBJ1-2, with a weak D call TRBD1 (5 bases). Germline lookup yields CDR1 SGHTA and CDR2 FQGNSA. Trimming cost V 1 base and J 6 bases, with 12 bases left between them. This CDR3 is built from 14 residues. DNA of the CDR3: TGTGCCAGCAGCTTAGGGCAGGGTACGGATGGCTACACCTTC. Translating it yields CASSLGQGTDGYTF.

This clone was seen only once. The V and J genes are TRBV28 and TRBJ1-1; 10 bases match TRBD1. Germline V gene sequence: CDR1 MDHEN, CDR2 SYDVKM. The CDR3 length is 14 residues. The V gene end was trimmed by 4 bases and the J gene end by 4 bases; junction bases not matched to a gene: 3. CDR3 sequence reads: CASSSTGGVTEAFF. CDR3 bases: TGTGCCAGCAGTTCGACAGGGGGCGTCACTGAAGCTTTCTTT. The complete variable domain, with remaining parts taken from reference TRBV28 and TRBJ1-1, reads DVKVTQSSRYLVKRTGEKVFLECVQDMDHENMFWYRQDPGLGLRLIYFSYDVKMKEKGDIPEGYSVSREKKERFSLILESASTNQTSMYLCASSSTGGVTEAFFGQGTRLTVV.

The chain uses TRBV21-1 and TRBJ2-7; the table calls TRBD2, which could not be checked here. TRBV21-1 is a documented pseudogene. This CDR3 contains 17 residues. The CDR3 bases are TGTGCCAGCAGCAAAGTGGGGACTTCTCCTTCGATCTACGAGCAGTACTTC. Translating gives CASSKVGTSPSIYEQYF.

CDR3 in amino acids: CASSLEKGIYNEQFF. Written as DNA, the CDR3 is TGTGCCAGCAGCTTGGAAAAGGGGATTTACAATGAGCAGTTCTTC. The genes are TRBV5-6 and TRBJ2-1, with a weak D call TRBD1 (5 bases). In germline, CDR1 is SGHDT, CDR2 YYEEEE. V lost 0 bases and J 4 bases, leaving 11 bases between the germline ends. The CDR3 covers 15 residues.

The V and J genes are TRBV4-3 and TRBJ1-5; D perhaps matches TRBD1 (6 bases). V gave up 0 bases and J gave up 2 bases, with 8 bases separating them. The CDR3 extends over 15 amino acids. From germline, CDR1 is LGHNA and CDR2 YSLEER. The CDR3 coding sequence is TGCGCCAGCAGCCAAGATGGGGGCGGCAATCAGCCCCAGCATTTT. This sequence encodes CASSQDGGGNQPQHF.

This clone was seen just once. The rearrangement joins TRBV28 to TRBJ2-5; TRBD1 matches 7 bases. CDR1 is MDHEN and CDR2 is SYDVKM in the germline V gene. V was pared by 5 bases and J by 3 bases, with 3 bases of the junction left unmatched. The CDR3 is 13 residues long. The CDR3 DNA reads as TGTGCCAGCAGTGAAACAGGGGAAGAGACCCAGTACTTC. As protein: CASSETGEETQYF.

The gene calls are TRBV19 and TRBJ1-1; 8 bases are a match to TRBD1. CDR1 and CDR2 from the germline V gene are LNHDA and SQIVND (reference sequence). V dropped 5 bases and J dropped 5; count of bases not matched to a gene: 7. The CDR3 has 14 amino acids. Written as DNA, the CDR3 is TGTGCCAGTAGTGAACAGGGGGGGCGGACTGAAGCTTTCTTT. It is translated as CASSEQGGRTEAFF.

This clone was seen just once. V gene TRBV5-1 combines with J gene TRBJ1-1, with TRBD1 matching 7 bases. CDR1 and CDR2 (germline): SGHRS, YFSETQ. The CDR3 contains 17 residues. The ends lost 0 bases at V and 2 bases at J; junction bases unmatched: 10. The CDR3 loop reads CASSLGAGGRVNTEAFF. CDR3 nucleotide sequence: TGCGCCAGCAGCTTGGGGGCAGGGGGAAGAGTTAACACTGAAGCTTTCTTT.

The chain employs TRBV5-4 and TRBJ2-3; D is possibly TRBD2 (6 bases). The CDR3 covers 16 residues. V lost 1 base to trimming and J lost 0 bases, with 12 bases between them. Germline V gene sequence: CDR1 SGHNT, CDR2 YYREEE (reference sequence). DNA for the CDR3: TGTGCCAGCAGCTTGAGGCTCGGACTAAGCACAGATACGCAGTATTTT. This codes for CASSLRLGLSTDTQYF.

The CDR3 sequence is CASRPVRLRDTEAFF. The CDR3 DNA reads as TGTGCCAGCCGCCCGGTAAGGCTGAGGGACACTGAAGCTTTCTTT. The chain recombines TRBV27 with TRBJ1-1; D is ambiguous. V was shortened by 8 bases and J by 3 bases, with 19 bases between the two germline ends. Looked up from germline, CDR1 is MNHEY and CDR2 is SMNVEV (reference sequence). This CDR3 has 15 residues.

The rearrangement uses TRBV30 and TRBJ2-1, with a tentative D call TRBD2 (5 bases). CDR1 and CDR2 (germline): GTSNPN, SVGIG (reference sequence). V was clipped by 3 bases and J by 5 bases, with 17 bases between them. The CDR3 loop spans 15 amino acids. CDR3 sequence reads: CAWSQLGLHNNEQFF. The DNA of the CDR3 is TGTGCCTGGAGCCAACTAGGGTTACATAACAATGAGCAGTTCTTC.

The genes are TRBV7-8 and TRBJ2-1, with 9 bases fitting TRBD1. V lost 5 bases and J lost 14; bases outside the gene matches: 7. The germline CDR1 and CDR2 sequences are SGHVS and FQNEAQ. The CDR3 runs to 12 residues. CDR3 nucleotides: TGTGCCAGCAGCGCAGGACAGGGGAGGGAGTTCTTC. Protein: CASSAGQGREFF.

The CDR3 nucleotides are TGCAGCGCCGCGCCCCGGACAGGAGGAGAATATGGCTACACCTTC. Translated, it gives CSAAPRTGGEYGYTF. The chain has TRBV29-1 and TRBJ1-2; 7 positions agree with TRBD1. V was pared by 7 bases and J by 5 bases, with 16 bases of the junction left unmatched. This CDR3 spans 15 amino acids. The V gene's germline CDR1 is SQVTM and CDR2 ANQGSEA. Full variable domain (outside the CDR3, taken from reference TRBV29-1 and TRBJ1-2): SAVISQKPSRDICQRGTSLTIQCQVDSQVTMMFWYRQQPGQSLTLIATANQGSEATYESGFVIDKFPISRPNLTFSTLTVSNMSPEDSSIYLCSAAPRTGGEYGYTFGSGTRLTVV.

DNA of the CDR3: TGCGCCAGCAGCCAAGGCCAGACTAGCGAAGAGACCCAGTACTTC. Amino acid sequence: CASSQGQTSEETQYF. The chain is built from TRBV4-3 and TRBJ2-5; TRBD2 matches at 8 bases. CDR3 length: 15 residues. Looked up from germline, CDR1 is LGHNA and CDR2 is YSLEER. V lost 1 base and J lost 3; bases outside the gene matches: 4.

The V and J genes are TRBV3-1 (or the pseudogene TRBV3-2) and TRBJ1-3; D might be TRBD1 (6 bases). This CDR3 is 15 amino acids long. V lost 1 base and J lost 4, with 11 bases in between. Germline V lookup: CDR1 LGHDT, CDR2 YNNKEL (reference sequence). CDR3 DNA sequence: TGTGCCAGCAGCCAAGTAACAGGGTCAGGAAACACCATATATTTT. It is translated as CASSQVTGSGNTIYF.

The chain recombines TRBV19 with TRBJ2-5, with D possibly being TRBD2 (5 bases). The CDR3 totals 15 residues. V lost 3 bases and J 5 bases, leaving 16 bases between the germline ends. CDR1 and CDR2 from the germline V gene are LNHDA and SQIVND (reference sequence). The CDR3 bases are TGTGCCAGTAGTATCTCCAGTGGACGAGGGGAGACCCAGTACTTC. This sequence encodes CASSISSGRGETQYF.

This sequence joins TRBV20-1 and TRBJ2-1; 7 bases are a match to TRBD2. Looked up from germline, CDR1 is DFQATT and CDR2 is SNEGSKA (reference sequence). The CDR3 runs to 16 residues. The V segment lost 3 bases and the J segment 4 bases; nucleotides outside the gene matches: 12. In DNA form, the CDR3 reads TGCAGTGCTAGTTCAACCTTGGCGGGAGTGTACAATGAGCAGTTCTTC. This encodes CSASSTLAGVYNEQFF.

This sequence joins TRBV14 and TRBJ1-2; D is unresolved. Germline CDR1 is SGHDN and CDR2 is FVKESK. Trimming pared 10 bases from V and 2 bases from J, leaving 14 bases between. The length of the CDR3 is 13 residues. CDR3 region: CATTRGNNYGYTF. The CDR3 DNA sequence: TGTGCCACGACCCGAGGGAACAACTATGGCTACACCTTC.

The chain recombines TRBV29-1 with TRBJ2-3; TRBD1 aligns across 8 bases. CDR3 size: 12 residues. The V gene end was trimmed by 7 bases and the J gene end by 8 bases; junction bases not matched to a gene: 8. CDR1 SQVTM and CDR2 ANQGSEA come from the germline V gene. CDR3 sequence reads: CSGRYQGATQYF. The CDR3 DNA is TGCAGCGGGAGGTACCAGGGGGCTACGCAGTATTTT.